This T cell receptor beta chain was identified during a study of cytomegalovirus exposure and HLA in healthy donors (dated by TCRdb to about 2017). Regarding the study in general: The 666 repertoires of the first cohort and the 95 to 150 validation repertoires were produced on the same platform, according to a later analysis. The study was designed to test whether signatures of past pathogen exposure could be identified by cataloging public T cell receptors. In addition to the first cohort of about 650 subjects, a separate validation cohort of 120 different subjects was used. The study combined high-throughput TCR immunosequencing, statistical association of individual TCRs with disease status, and machine learning to predict cytomegalovirus infection status.

Preparation of the library involved the immunoSEQ multiplex PCR assay. Under the source paper's analysis protocol: A statistical classification framework was built for diagnosing cytomegalovirus status from the catalog of TCR beta chain sequences. This is the immuneACCESS table as TCRdb keeps it, with only in-frame sequences that have V and J called. A part of the clones is gone; compared with another copy, unresolved V genes explain less than half, and the rest is unexplained. V and J calls and clone size are copied from that table; D and trimming were computed from the DNA. The sample table records roughly 120,000 clones; 89% of these occur just once. The ten largest make up under 2% of the sample. This clone was seen only a few times. This receptor's antigen is unknown. Base qualities are not provided; no much larger clone lies one nucleotide away. General conclusions and limits of the study: Most TCR sequences were observed very rarely across donors, whereas some public TCRs were present in many individuals. All 120 or so repertoires were used to score co-occurrence in the validation cohort in a later analysis, because that analysis had no HLA typing for the cohort. A total of fewer than 200 TCR beta chains were listed by the study as associated with cytomegalovirus. It was suggested by the authors that the approach could potentially be generalized to other disease states and immunological phenotypes. In a later analysis, TCRs clustered in the first cohort were found to also tend to co-occur in the 120 or so validation repertoires, with about 94% of cluster scores above 0. A few of the identified cytomegalovirus-associated TCR beta chains were confirmed in vitro to be specific for cytomegalovirus antigens. The classifier was reported to diagnose cytomegalovirus status with high specificity and sensitivity in both the original and validation cohorts.

The trim is 1 base for V and 2 bases for J, with a gap of 9 bases between the germline ends. The CDR3 sequence holds 15 residues, the cysteine and phenylalanine included. Left in the record is the CDR3 DNA by itself, 45 bases read in frame from the first base. CDR1 is given as MNHEY and CDR2 as SMNVEV, both from the germline V gene (reference sequence). The donors were included in the validation cohort of 90 to 150 subjects, a group kept apart from the 666-subject first cohort. The chain is made from TRBV27 and TRBJ1-5, with no confidently assigned D gene. The sequenced sample was PBMCs. This receptor was identified in a woman under 30 in good health and CMV-seronegative. The CDR3 protein: CASSLFTGRNQPQHF. The DNA reads TGTGCCAGCAGTTTATTTACCGGTCGCAATCAGCCCCAGCATTTT.